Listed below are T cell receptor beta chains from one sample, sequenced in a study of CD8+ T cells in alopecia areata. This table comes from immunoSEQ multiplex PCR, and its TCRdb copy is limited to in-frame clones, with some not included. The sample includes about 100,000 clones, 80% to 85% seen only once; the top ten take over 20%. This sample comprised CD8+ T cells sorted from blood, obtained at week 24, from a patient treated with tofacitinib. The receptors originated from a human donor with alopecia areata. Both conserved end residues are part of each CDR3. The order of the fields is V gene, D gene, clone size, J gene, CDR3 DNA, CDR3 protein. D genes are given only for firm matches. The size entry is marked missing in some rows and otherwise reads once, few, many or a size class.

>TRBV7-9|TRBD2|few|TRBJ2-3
TGTGCCAGCAGCTTTCCTCCCAGCGGGGGGCACACAGATACGCAGTATTTT
CASSFPPSGGHTDTQYF
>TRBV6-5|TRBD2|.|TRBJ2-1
TGTGCCAGCAGTTACTCGGGAACTAGCGCCTACAATGAGCAGTTCTTC
CASSYSGTSAYNEQFF
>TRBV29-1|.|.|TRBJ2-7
TGCAGCGTTTCGGGGTACCAGGAGAGTTTCTACGAGCAGTACTTC
CSVSGYQESFYEQYF
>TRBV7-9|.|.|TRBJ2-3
TGTGCCAGCAGCTTAGGCCGGCTCACAGATACGCAGTATTTT
CASSLGRLTDTQYF
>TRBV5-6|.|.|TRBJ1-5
TGTGCCAGCAGCTTGGGATTGAGGGCCAATCAGCCCCAGCATTTT
CASSLGLRANQPQHF
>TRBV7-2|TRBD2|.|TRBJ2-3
TGTGCCAGCAGCCCCCGCTCCCCTGGACTAGTGGGTAGCACAGATACGCAGTATTTT
CASSPRSPGLVGSTDTQYF
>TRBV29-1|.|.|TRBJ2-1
TGCAGCGTTGAAACCCCTGAGACAGTTTACAATGAGCAGTTCTTC
CSVETPETVYNEQFF
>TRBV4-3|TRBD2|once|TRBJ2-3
TGCGCCAGCAGCCTAGGGACTACAAACACAGATACGCAGTATTTT
CASSLGTTNTDTQYF
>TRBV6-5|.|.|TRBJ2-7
TGTGCCAGCAGTCAAGAGACCGGCTTCGGTTACGAGCAGTACTTC
CASSQETGFGYEQYF
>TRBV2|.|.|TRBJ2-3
TGTGCCAGCAGGGAACCCGGGACTGCGCCAGATACGCAGTATTTT
CASREPGTAPDTQYF
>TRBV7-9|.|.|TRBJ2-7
TGTGCCAGCAGCTTATCTGAGAAGTTCTACGAGCAGTACTTC
CASSLSEKFYEQYF
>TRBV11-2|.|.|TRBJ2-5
TGTGCCAGCAGCTTTACAGGGAAAGAGACCCAGTACTTC
CASSFTGKETQYF
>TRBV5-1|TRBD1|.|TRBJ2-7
TGCGCCAGCAGCATACAGGGGGCCGAGCAGTACTTC
CASSIQGAEQYF
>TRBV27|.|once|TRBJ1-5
TGTGCCAGCTCAGACAGGTTCAATCAGCCCCAGCATTTT
CASSDRFNQPQHF
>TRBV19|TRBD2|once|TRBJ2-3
TGTGCCAGTAGTATATCCTCCACGGGGGGTGATGGCACAGATACGCAGTATTTT
CASSISSTGGDGTDTQYF
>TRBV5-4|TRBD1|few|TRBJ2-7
TGTGCCAGCAGCCCTGGACAGGGATCCTACGAGCAGTACTTC
CASSPGQGSYEQYF
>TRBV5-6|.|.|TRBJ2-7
TGTGCCAGCAGCTCAATGGGGGGCGCGAGCGACTACGAGCAGTACTTC
CASSSMGGASDYEQYF
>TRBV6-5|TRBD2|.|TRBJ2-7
TGTGCCAGCAGCCCCGCGGGGGTGGACGAGCAGTACTTC
CASSPAGVDEQYF
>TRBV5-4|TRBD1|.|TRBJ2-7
TGTGCCAGCAGCTCGGGACAGGGGGGAGACGAGCAGTACTTC
CASSSGQGGDEQYF
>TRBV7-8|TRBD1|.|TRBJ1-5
TGTGCCAGCAGCTTACAGGGGGCGGATCAGCCCCAGCATTTT
CASSLQGADQPQHF
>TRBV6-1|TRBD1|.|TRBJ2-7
TGTGCCAGCAGTGGCCCCCGGGACAGGGGGCCATACGAGCAGTACTTC
CASSGPRDRGPYEQYF
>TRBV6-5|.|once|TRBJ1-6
TGTGCCAGCAGTTCCAGGGTGGGGAATTCACCCCTCCACTTT
CASSSRVGNSPLHF
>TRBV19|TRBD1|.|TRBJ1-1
TGTGCCAGTAGTAGTACAGGGGGGAACACTGAAGCTTTCTTT
CASSSTGGNTEAFF
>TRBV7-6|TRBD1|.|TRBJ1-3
TGTGCCAGCAGCTCGCGACAGGGAGGGTCTGGAAACACCATATATTTT
CASSSRQGGSGNTIYF
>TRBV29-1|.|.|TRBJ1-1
TGCAGCGGCCGGGAGGGCACTGAAGCTTTCTTT
CSGREGTEAFF
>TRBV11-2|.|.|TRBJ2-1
TGTGCCAGCAGCTTGTCCCCAATGGGGTACAATGAGCAGTTCTTC
CASSLSPMGYNEQFF
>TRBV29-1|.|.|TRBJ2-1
TGCAGCGTTAGGACCGTACTTTACAATGAGCAGTTCTTC
CSVRTVLYNEQFF
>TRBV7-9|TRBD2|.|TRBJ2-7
TGTGCCAGTGTCCGGGGGGGCTACGAGCAGTACTTC
CASVRGGYEQYF
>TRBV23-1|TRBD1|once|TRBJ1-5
TGCGCCAGCAGTCCACAAATTAATCACAGGGGGCGGAATCAGCCCCAGCATTTT
CASSPQINHRGRNQPQHF
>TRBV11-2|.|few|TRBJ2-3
TGTGCCAGCAGCCCCAGTGCCCTCACAGATACGCAGTATTTT
CASSPSALTDTQYF
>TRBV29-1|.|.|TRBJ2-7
TGCAGCGTTCGACAGGGCGAACTAGCAGAGCAGTACTTC
CSVRQGELAEQYF
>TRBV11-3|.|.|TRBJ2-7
TGTGCCAGCAGCTTAGGAGAATCCTACGAGCAGTACTTC
CASSLGESYEQYF
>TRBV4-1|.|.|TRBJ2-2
TGCGCCAGCAGCCAAGTATTTTTAGAAGTCACCGGGGAGCTGTTTTTT
CASSQVFLEVTGELFF
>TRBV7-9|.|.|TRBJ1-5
TGTGCCAGCAGCTTATATTGGGGCAGGGACGAGAGGAATCAGCCCCAGCATTTT
CASSLYWGRDERNQPQHF
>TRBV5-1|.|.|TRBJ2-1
TGCGCCAGCAGCCAGGACGGGGGGCCCAACTACAATGAGCAGTTCTTC
CASSQDGGPNYNEQFF
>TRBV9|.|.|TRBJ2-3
TGTGCCAGCAGCGTATATGGGGAGGCAGATACGCAGTATTTT
CASSVYGEADTQYF
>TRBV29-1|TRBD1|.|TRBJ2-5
TGCAGCGTTGAGGGACAGGGACCCCAAGAGACCCAGTACTTC
CSVEGQGPQETQYF
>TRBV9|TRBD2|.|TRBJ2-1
TGTGCCAGCAGCGTAGGTAGCGGGGGGGACAATGAGCAGTTCTTC
CASSVGSGGDNEQFF
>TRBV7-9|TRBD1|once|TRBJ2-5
TGTGCCAGCAGCCCTAACCCCGTCCGGGACAGGGAGACCCAGTACTTC
CASSPNPVRDRETQYF
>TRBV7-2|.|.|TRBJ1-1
TGTGCCAGCAGCCCATCCTACACTGAAGCTTTCTTT
CASSPSYTEAFF
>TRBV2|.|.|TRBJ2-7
TGTGCCAGCCTTGGGCTGGCCTACGAGCAGTACTTC
CASLGLAYEQYF
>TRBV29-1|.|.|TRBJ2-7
TGCAGCGTTGAAGCACAGGACTACGAGCAGTACTTC
CSVEAQDYEQYF
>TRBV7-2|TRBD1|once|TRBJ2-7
TGTGCCAGCAGCTTAGTGGGACAGGGGCTCACCTACGAGCAGTACTTC
CASSLVGQGLTYEQYF
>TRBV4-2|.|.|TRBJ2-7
TGTGCCAGCAGCTCCCTGGACAGTTCCTACGAGCAGTACTTC
CASSSLDSSYEQYF
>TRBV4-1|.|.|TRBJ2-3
TGCGCCAGCAGCCAGGATAGCACAGATACGCAGTATTTT
CASSQDSTDTQYF
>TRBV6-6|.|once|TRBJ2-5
TGTGCCAGCAGTTACGGTTCCGGGGAGACCCAGTACTTC
CASSYGSGETQYF
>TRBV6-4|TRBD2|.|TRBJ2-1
TGTGCCAGCAGTGATGTGGGGACTAGCGACTACAATGAGCAGTTCTTC
CASSDVGTSDYNEQFF
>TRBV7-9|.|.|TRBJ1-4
TGTGCCAGCAGCTTAGCTGACGAAAAACTGTTTTTT
CASSLADEKLFF
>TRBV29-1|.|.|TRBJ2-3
TGCAGCGTTGAGCCCCGAGACACAGATACGCAGTATTTT
CSVEPRDTDTQYF
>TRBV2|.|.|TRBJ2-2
TGTGCCAGCAGTGAGGAGGGGGTGAACACCGGGGAGCTGTTTTTT
CASSEEGVNTGELFF
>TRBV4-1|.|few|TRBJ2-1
TGCGCCAGCAGCCGGCTCCAGTGGAACTACAATGAGCAGTTCTTC
CASSRLQWNYNEQFF
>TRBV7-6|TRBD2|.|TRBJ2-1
TGTGCCAGCAGCTTAGCGACTAGCGGGGGTTCCTACAATGAGCAGTTCTTC
CASSLATSGGSYNEQFF
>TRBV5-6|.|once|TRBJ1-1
TGTGCCAGCAGCGGTAGACAGGAGGGCTACTGGGGTCCTGAAGCTTTCTTT
CASSGRQEGYWGPEAFF
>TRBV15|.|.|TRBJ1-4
TGTGCCACCAGCGGCCCGGGGGAAAAACTGTTTTTT
CATSGPGEKLFF
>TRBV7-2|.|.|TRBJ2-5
TGTGCCAGCAGCTCGGATAGGGACGCCGACTTTGGGACCCAGTACTTC
CASSSDRDADFGTQYF